These T cell receptor beta chains were read from a single sample in a study of cytomegalovirus exposure and HLA in healthy donors. Produced via immunoSEQ multiplex PCR; TCRdb's table is partial and in-frame only. The repertoire holds 80,000 to 100,000 clones, roughly four fifths seen once, with approximately 10% in the top ten. Specimen: PBMCs. These receptors were taken from a human donor in good health. Each CDR3 is given with its conserved first and last residue. The order of the fields is CDR3 protein, CDR3 DNA, V gene, clone size, J gene, D gene. The D gene is left open where the match is weak. A row's size may be missing; if present it is once, few, many or a size class.

cdr3_aa: CASSRGLASEQYF
cdr3_nt: TGTGCCAGTAGTAGGGGACTAGCGTCGGAGCAGTACTTC
v_call: TRBV19
clone_size: -
j_call: TRBJ2-7
d_call: TRBD2

cdr3_aa: CASSSDPAGVRINNEQFF
cdr3_nt: TGTGCCAGCAGTTCGGATCCTGCGGGGGTAAGGATAAACAATGAGCAGTTCTTC
v_call: TRBV27
clone_size: -
j_call: TRBJ2-1
d_call: TRBD2

cdr3_aa: CASSFRTVNTGELFF
cdr3_nt: TGTGCCAGCTCATTCCGGACAGTTAACACCGGGGAGCTGTTTTTT
v_call: TRBV18
clone_size: -
j_call: TRBJ2-2
d_call: -

cdr3_aa: CASSRPGETDTQYF
cdr3_nt: TGTGCCAGCAGCCGGCCAGGGGAAACAGATACGCAGTATTTT
v_call: TRBV7-2
clone_size: -
j_call: TRBJ2-3
d_call: -

cdr3_aa: CASSLGGQGPSTDTQYF
cdr3_nt: TGTGCCAGCAGCCTGGGGGGACAGGGGCCCAGCACAGATACGCAGTATTTT
v_call: TRBV28
clone_size: -
j_call: TRBJ2-3
d_call: TRBD1

cdr3_aa: CASSLAARDRGGEQYF
cdr3_nt: TGTGCCAGCAGCTTAGCCGCCCGGGACAGAGGAGGCGAGCAGTACTTC
v_call: TRBV7-2
clone_size: -
j_call: TRBJ2-7
d_call: TRBD1

cdr3_aa: CASRRRDSYTDTQYF
cdr3_nt: TGCGCCAGCAGGCGTCGGGACTCATACACAGATACGCAGTATTTT
v_call: TRBV5-1
clone_size: -
j_call: TRBJ2-3
d_call: -

cdr3_aa: CASTPGRGRGLTSSYEQYF
cdr3_nt: TGTGCCAGCACCCCTGGGCGGGGAAGGGGACTAACATCCTCCTACGAGCAGTACTTC
v_call: TRBV28
clone_size: -
j_call: TRBJ2-7
d_call: TRBD2

cdr3_aa: CASSELPGQGPSNYGYTF
cdr3_nt: TGTGCCAGCAGTGAATTACCGGGACAGGGGCCTTCTAACTATGGCTACACCTTC
v_call: TRBV25-1
clone_size: -
j_call: TRBJ1-2
d_call: TRBD1

cdr3_aa: CASSLSVGARQYF
cdr3_nt: TGTGCCAGCAGCTTATCGGTGGGGGCACGGCAGTACTTC
v_call: TRBV7-9
clone_size: -
j_call: TRBJ2-7
d_call: -

cdr3_aa: CASSLRRSSYNSPLHF
cdr3_nt: TGCGCCAGCAGCCTAAGACGGAGCTCCTATAATTCACCCCTCCACTTT
v_call: TRBV5-1
clone_size: few
j_call: TRBJ1-6
d_call: -

cdr3_aa: CASLRAGATDTQYF
cdr3_nt: TGTGCCAGCCTTCGGGCGGGAGCGACAGATACGCAGTATTTT
v_call: TRBV7-9
clone_size: -
j_call: TRBJ2-3
d_call: TRBD2

cdr3_aa: CASSSGTPLAGPEQYF
cdr3_nt: TGTGCCAGCAGCTCCGGGACACCTCTAGCGGGACCCGAGCAGTACTTC
v_call: TRBV7-9
clone_size: -
j_call: TRBJ2-7
d_call: TRBD2

cdr3_aa: CASATLAGGRDTQYF
cdr3_nt: TGTGCCAGCGCCACTTTAGCGGGAGGGCGAGATACGCAGTATTTT
v_call: TRBV28
clone_size: -
j_call: TRBJ2-3
d_call: TRBD2

cdr3_aa: CASSPGGTELYGYTF
cdr3_nt: TGCGCCAGCAGCCCGGGGGGAACCGAACTCTATGGCTACACCTTC
v_call: TRBV5-1
clone_size: -
j_call: TRBJ1-2
d_call: -

cdr3_aa: CASSDKGQPSYNEQFF
cdr3_nt: TGTGCCAGCAGTGATAAGGGACAACCCTCCTACAATGAGCAGTTCTTC
v_call: TRBV6-1
clone_size: -
j_call: TRBJ2-1
d_call: -

cdr3_aa: CASSHTRGVTNEKLFF
cdr3_nt: TGCGCCAGCAGCCACACTAGAGGCGTAACTAATGAAAAACTGTTTTTT
v_call: TRBV5-1
clone_size: -
j_call: TRBJ1-4
d_call: -

cdr3_aa: CSVRLGPEWNF
cdr3_nt: TGCAGCGTGAGATTGGGGCCAGAGTGGAACTTC
v_call: TRBV29-1
clone_size: once
j_call: TRBJ2-5
d_call: -

cdr3_aa: CASSERTRDEQYF
cdr3_nt: TGTGCCAGCAGCGAAAGGACGCGGGACGAGCAGTACTTC
v_call: TRBV9
clone_size: few
j_call: TRBJ2-7
d_call: -

cdr3_aa: CASSPTSHNEQFF
cdr3_nt: TGTGCCAGCAGCCCGACTAGCCACAATGAGCAGTTCTTC
v_call: TRBV7-3
clone_size: -
j_call: TRBJ2-1
d_call: TRBD2

cdr3_aa: CASSPGLGEQYF
cdr3_nt: TGTGCCAGCTCGCCGGGACTAGGCGAGCAGTACTTC
v_call: TRBV18
clone_size: once
j_call: TRBJ2-7
d_call: TRBD2

cdr3_aa: CASSLGGLPTEAFF
cdr3_nt: TGTGCCAGCAGCTTAGGGGGACTTCCCACTGAAGCTTTCTTT
v_call: TRBV7-2
clone_size: -
j_call: TRBJ1-1
d_call: -

cdr3_aa: CASSGDRGYEQYF
cdr3_nt: TGTGCCAGCTCCGGGGACAGGGGCTACGAGCAGTACTTC
v_call: TRBV18
clone_size: -
j_call: TRBJ2-7
d_call: TRBD1

cdr3_aa: CSGSRVGNEKLFF
cdr3_nt: TGCAGCGGTTCGAGGGTGGGGAATGAAAAACTGTTTTTT
v_call: TRBV29-1
clone_size: -
j_call: TRBJ1-4
d_call: -

cdr3_aa: CASSPRGRRAEAFF
cdr3_nt: TGTGCCAGCAGTCCACGCGGGAGGCGGGCTGAAGCTTTCTTT
v_call: TRBV2
clone_size: -
j_call: TRBJ1-1
d_call: -

cdr3_aa: CASSDSRQGLTF
cdr3_nt: TGTGCCAGCAGTGACTCCCGACAGGGCCTCACCTTC
v_call: TRBV6-4
clone_size: few
j_call: TRBJ1-2
d_call: TRBD1

cdr3_aa: CASSLTSGRTDTQYF
cdr3_nt: TGTGCCAGCAGCTTAACTAGCGGCCGCACAGATACGCAGTATTTT
v_call: TRBV7-3
clone_size: -
j_call: TRBJ2-3
d_call: -

cdr3_aa: CASTLRDRRGGYTF
cdr3_nt: TGTGCCAGCACCCTTCGGGACAGGAGGGGTGGCTACACCTTC
v_call: TRBV7-9
clone_size: once
j_call: TRBJ1-2
d_call: TRBD1

cdr3_aa: CAISEGTVANEQFF
cdr3_nt: TGTGCCATCAGTGAGGGGACAGTAGCCAATGAGCAGTTCTTC
v_call: TRBV10-3
clone_size: -
j_call: TRBJ2-1
d_call: TRBD1

cdr3_aa: CASSARDTPYEQYF
cdr3_nt: TGTGCCAGCAGCGCCCGGGACACCCCCTACGAGCAGTACTTC
v_call: TRBV5-6
clone_size: -
j_call: TRBJ2-7
d_call: -

cdr3_aa: CAWSVGDSSYEQYF
cdr3_nt: TGTGCCTGGAGCGTAGGGGACAGCTCCTACGAGCAGTACTTC
v_call: TRBV30
clone_size: -
j_call: TRBJ2-7
d_call: TRBD1

cdr3_aa: CASSFGDRGWNTGELFF
cdr3_nt: TGTGCCAGCAGTTTCGGGGACAGGGGGTGGAACACCGGGGAGCTGTTTTTT
v_call: TRBV27
clone_size: -
j_call: TRBJ2-2
d_call: TRBD1

cdr3_aa: CASRPRGGMNTEAFF
cdr3_nt: TGTGCCAGCAGACCACGCGGGGGAATGAACACTGAAGCTTTCTTT
v_call: TRBV7-8
clone_size: -
j_call: TRBJ1-1
d_call: -

cdr3_aa: CASRPLRRRGDEQFF
cdr3_nt: TGTGCCAGCAGACCCCTCCGGCGGCGGGGGGATGAGCAGTTCTTC
v_call: TRBV11-2
clone_size: -
j_call: TRBJ2-1
d_call: TRBD2

cdr3_aa: CASSEAEAGAYNEQFF
cdr3_nt: TGTGCCAGCAGTGAGGCGGAAGCGGGAGCCTACAATGAGCAGTTCTTC
v_call: TRBV2
clone_size: -
j_call: TRBJ2-1
d_call: TRBD2

cdr3_aa: CASGRGTGGREKLFF
cdr3_nt: TGTGCTAGTGGCCGGGGGACAGGGGGGCGTGAAAAACTGTTTTTT
v_call: TRBV12-5
clone_size: few
j_call: TRBJ1-4
d_call: TRBD1

cdr3_aa: CASSQEGGVNSPLHF
cdr3_nt: TGTGCCAGCAGTCAAGAGGGAGGTGTGAATTCACCCCTCCACTTT
v_call: TRBV7-3
clone_size: -
j_call: TRBJ1-6
d_call: -

cdr3_aa: CASSPAGSMNEQFF
cdr3_nt: TGCGCCAGCAGCCCGGCGGGAAGTATGAATGAGCAGTTCTTC
v_call: TRBV4-1
clone_size: -
j_call: TRBJ2-1
d_call: -

cdr3_aa: CASSSTFPGQFSPLHF
cdr3_nt: TGTGCCAGCAGCTCAACCTTCCCCGGACAGTTTTCACCCCTCCACTTT
v_call: TRBV7-2
clone_size: -
j_call: TRBJ1-6
d_call: -

cdr3_aa: CASSLAGWNTEAFF
cdr3_nt: TGCGCCAGCAGCTTGGCCGGGTGGAACACTGAAGCTTTCTTT
v_call: TRBV5-1
clone_size: -
j_call: TRBJ1-1
d_call: -

cdr3_aa: CASSLAAGVTDTQYF
cdr3_nt: TGTGCCAGCAGCTTGGCAGCGGGAGTCACAGATACGCAGTATTTT
v_call: TRBV7-9
clone_size: -
j_call: TRBJ2-3
d_call: TRBD2

cdr3_aa: CASSLDRPGELFF
cdr3_nt: TGCGCCAGCAGCCTGGACAGGCCCGGGGAGCTGTTTTTT
v_call: TRBV5-1
clone_size: -
j_call: TRBJ2-2
d_call: TRBD1

cdr3_aa: CASSLIHGELFF
cdr3_nt: TGTGCCAGCAGCTTAATTCACGGGGAGCTGTTTTTT
v_call: TRBV7-3
clone_size: few
j_call: TRBJ2-2
d_call: -

cdr3_aa: CASSAGTRVGNEQFF
cdr3_nt: TGTGCCAGCAGCGCCGGGACACGCGTAGGCAATGAGCAGTTCTTC
v_call: TRBV9
clone_size: few
j_call: TRBJ2-1
d_call: -

cdr3_aa: CASKHRDSTVGELFF
cdr3_nt: TGTGCCAGTAAGCACCGGGACTCTACGGTCGGGGAGCTGTTTTTT
v_call: TRBV19
clone_size: -
j_call: TRBJ2-2
d_call: -

cdr3_aa: CASSQGAGSEGYTF
cdr3_nt: TGTGCCAGCAGCCAGGGGGCTGGGTCAGAGGGCTACACCTTC
v_call: TRBV4-2
clone_size: -
j_call: TRBJ1-2
d_call: -

cdr3_aa: CASSRVLVRPGDFEQYF
cdr3_nt: TGCGCCAGCAGCCGGGTTCTGGTCCGTCCCGGGGACTTCGAGCAGTACTTC
v_call: TRBV4-1
clone_size: -
j_call: TRBJ2-7
d_call: -

cdr3_aa: CASSGLAGGEQYF
cdr3_nt: TGTGCCAGCAGCGGACTAGCGGGAGGCGAGCAGTACTTC
v_call: TRBV14
clone_size: few
j_call: TRBJ2-7
d_call: TRBD2

cdr3_aa: CASSGTGGFYGYTF
cdr3_nt: TGTGCCAGCAGTGGGACGGGGGGGTTCTATGGCTACACCTTC
v_call: TRBV28
clone_size: -
j_call: TRBJ1-2
d_call: -

cdr3_aa: CASTGTAYSYEQYF
cdr3_nt: TGTGCCAGCACTGGGACAGCCTACTCCTACGAGCAGTACTTC
v_call: TRBV6-1
clone_size: -
j_call: TRBJ2-7
d_call: TRBD1

cdr3_aa: CASILGARGGGVQYF
cdr3_nt: TGTGCCAGCATCCTAGGCGCGCGGGGGGGCGGGGTGCAGTATTTT
v_call: TRBV7-9
clone_size: -
j_call: TRBJ2-3
d_call: TRBD2

cdr3_aa: CASSSELMNTEAFF
cdr3_nt: TGTGCCAGCAGCTCGGAGCTCATGAACACTGAAGCTTTCTTT
v_call: TRBV6-5
clone_size: few
j_call: TRBJ1-1
d_call: -

cdr3_aa: CASSLWAGQGSYNEQFF
cdr3_nt: TGTGCCAGCAGCTTATGGGCCGGACAGGGTTCCTACAATGAGCAGTTCTTC
v_call: TRBV7-3
clone_size: -
j_call: TRBJ2-1
d_call: TRBD1

cdr3_aa: CATREHSTDTQYF
cdr3_nt: TGTGCCACACGGGAGCATAGTACAGATACGCAGTATTTT
v_call: TRBV27
clone_size: -
j_call: TRBJ2-3
d_call: -